The clone carrying this TCR beta chain occurred a few times. This entry belongs to a study of T cell changes during pregnancy in multiple sclerosis. This CDR3 has 15 amino acids. Germline V gene sequence: CDR1 MGHDK, CDR2 SYGVNS. Trimming took off 1 base at V and 1 base at J, with 10 bases between the two ends. Generated by immunoSEQ multiplex PCR, the TCRdb table keeps only in-frame clones and is missing some. The repertoire holds roughly 40,000 clones, with 92% as singletons. This receptor was taken from a female donor with multiple sclerosis, enrolled in a pregnancy study. The chain combines TRBV25-1 with TRBJ1-1, with unresolved D. This material consisted of CD8+ T cells from peripheral blood mononuclear cells, taken in the first trimester of pregnancy. CDR3: CASSESPVSNTEAFF. CDR3 coding DNA: TGTGCCAGCAGTGAATCTCCGGTTTCGAACACTGAAGCTTTCTTT.